Sequencing of this TCR beta chain was carried out in a study of human T cells and chemical hapten exposure. Study background: Patch tests containing 0.01% DPC, applied to the upper back, were read at 6 days.

The CDR3 has 14 amino acids. V shed 0 bases and J shed 0 bases, with 3 bases lying between them. Germline CDR1 reads SGHRS; CDR2 reads YFSETQ. TCRdb analysed the RACE reads with MiXCR anew, one entry per CDR3 protein. The sample includes approximately 400,000 distinct CDR3 sequences, roughly 4.6% seen only once; the top ten take just over 2.5%. Time point indicated: pre-sensitization, week 0. Documented treatment: therapeutic diphenylcyclopropenone sensitization with weekly scalp DPC. RNA extraction used unfractionated whole blood as the source of total RNA. V usage is TRBV5-1 and J usage is TRBJ1-4; D gene uncertain. Sequenced material: whole blood, taken in connection with sensitization to the hapten diphenylcyclopropenone (DPC). This clonotype originated in a woman in her fifties or sixties with alopecia areata. Some clones in this sample may be carry-over from other donors' samples. The CDR3 spells CASSLGTTNEKLFF. In DNA, the CDR3 is TGCGCCAGCAGCTTGGGTACAACTAATGAAAAACTGTTTTTT. Filled out from reference TRBV5-1 and TRBJ1-4, the complete variable domain reads KAGVTQTPRYLIKTRGQQVTLSCSPISGHRSVSWYQQTPGQGLQFLFEYFSETQRNKGNFPGRFSGRQFSNSRSEMNVSTLELGDSALYLCASSLGTTNEKLFFGSGTQLSVL.